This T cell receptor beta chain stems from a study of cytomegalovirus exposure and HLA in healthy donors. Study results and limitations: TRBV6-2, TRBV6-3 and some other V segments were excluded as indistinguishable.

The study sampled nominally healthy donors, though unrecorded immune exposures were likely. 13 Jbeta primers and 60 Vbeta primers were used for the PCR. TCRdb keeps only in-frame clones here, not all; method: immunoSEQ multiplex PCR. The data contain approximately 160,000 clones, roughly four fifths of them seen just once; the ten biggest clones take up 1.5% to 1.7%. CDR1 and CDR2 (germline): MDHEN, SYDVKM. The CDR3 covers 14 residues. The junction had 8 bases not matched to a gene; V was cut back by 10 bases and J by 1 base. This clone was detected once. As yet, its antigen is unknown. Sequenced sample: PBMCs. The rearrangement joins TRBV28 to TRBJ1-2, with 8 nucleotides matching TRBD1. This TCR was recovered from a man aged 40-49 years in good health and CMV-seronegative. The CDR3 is CAIRAGGLNYGYTF. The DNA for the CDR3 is TGTGCCATTCGGGCAGGGGGCCTTAACTATGGCTACACCTTC.